This is a list of T cell receptor beta chains from one sample in a study of blood T cell repertoires in COVID-19. Clones were sequenced by immunoSEQ multiplex PCR, and TCRdb holds only the in-frame ones, with some missing. The table records about 140,000 clones, 70% to 90% of them present only once. Sequencing was done on a sample of peripheral blood. Receptors originate from a woman aged 55 to 70 with acute or convalescent COVID-19. Both conserved end residues are part of each CDR3. The D gene is left open where the match is weak. Size values are once, few and many counts, or a class for expanded clones, and some rows have none.

TRBV6-5	.	TRBD2	15	TRBJ2-5	TGTGCCAGCAGACTGACTAGCGGGGGGTACGTGACCCAGTACTTC	CASRLTSGGYVTQYF
TRBV19	.	.	18	TRBJ1-1	TGTGCCAGTAGAAATCCCGGGAGGCAGGCTGCTGGAACGACTGAAGCTTTCTTT	CASRNPGRQAAGTTEAFF
TRBV28	once	.	13	TRBJ1-1	TGTGCCAGCAGGGTCCCAAGCGGAGAAGAAGCTTTCTTT	CASRVPSGEEAFF
TRBV24-1	.	.	15	TRBJ1-1	TGTGCCACCAGTGATCCCCATGGGGGGAGCACTGAAGCTTTCTTT	CATSDPHGGSTEAFF
TRBV7-3	.	TRBD1	14	TRBJ2-1	TGTGCCAGCAGCTTACCGGGACAGGTGAGGGAGCAGTTCTTC	CASSLPGQVREQFF
TRBV6-5	.	TRBD1	14	TRBJ2-7	TGTGCCAGCAGGCGCGGACAGGGGAGCTACGAGCAGTACTTC	CASRRGQGSYEQYF
TRBV5-1	.	TRBD1	15	TRBJ1-5	TGCGCCAGCAGCTTGCAGGGGGGAGAGGGTCAGCCCCAGCATTTT	CASSLQGGEGQPQHF
TRBV9	.	.	17	TRBJ2-3	TGTGCCAGCAGCCCCTCCCTAGGGGGGGGCTTCGCAGATACGCAGTATTTT	CASSPSLGGGFADTQYF
TRBV2	.	.	16	TRBJ1-6	TGTGCCAGCAGTGAACGGGGGATCCCTTCAGGGTCACCCCTCCACTTT	CASSERGIPSGSPLHF
TRBV6-2/TRBV6-3	.	.	16	TRBJ2-7	TGTGCCAGCAGTTACTCTGGCCAGGGGAACTCCTACGAGCAGTACTTC	CASSYSGQGNSYEQYF
TRBV25-1	.	.	13	TRBJ1-1	TGTGCCAGCAGTGGATACAGGAACACTGAAGCTTTCTTT	CASSGYRNTEAFF
TRBV29-1	.	TRBD1	13	TRBJ2-2	TGCAGCGCCATGACAGGGGGGACCGGGGAGCTGTTTTTT	CSAMTGGTGELFF
TRBV9	.	.	14	TRBJ1-3	TGTGCCAGCAGCCCACACTACTCTGGAAACACCATATATTTT	CASSPHYSGNTIYF
TRBV7-2	.	TRBD1	14	TRBJ2-7	TGTGCCAGCAGCTCGGGACAGGGGCTCTACGAGCAGTACTTC	CASSSGQGLYEQYF
TRBV6-1	.	TRBD1	16	TRBJ1-2	TGTGCCAGCAGTGAAAGGGTGGCAGGGGGGAGCTATGGCTACACCTTC	CASSERVAGGSYGYTF
TRBV28	.	.	16	TRBJ2-3	TGTGCCAGCAGCCCGAGATCGTTTTGGGCCGCAGATACGCAGTATTTT	CASSPRSFWAADTQYF
TRBV30	.	.	15	TRBJ2-1	TGTGCCTGGAGCCTACGCGGGGGCGCTTACAATGAGCAGTTCTTC	CAWSLRGGAYNEQFF
TRBV9	many	.	11	TRBJ2-7	TGTGCCAGCAGCCGTACTTCCGAGCAGTACTTC	CASSRTSEQYF
TRBV7-3	once	.	14	TRBJ2-3	TGTGCCAGCAGCATCTTCAGTTCCCCAGATACGCAGTATTTT	CASSIFSSPDTQYF
TRBV2	.	.	12	TRBJ2-1	TGTGCCAGCAGTGGGGAGGGGGGAAAGCGGTTCTTC	CASSGEGGKRFF
TRBV10-3	.	TRBD1	16	TRBJ1-1	TGTGCCATCAGTCTAGGGACAGGACACATGAACACTGAAGCTTTCTTT	CAISLGTGHMNTEAFF
TRBV6-1	.	TRBD1	14	TRBJ2-7	TGTGCCAGCAGTGATTGGACAGGGAATTACGAGCAGTACTTC	CASSDWTGNYEQYF
TRBV1	.	.	13	TRBJ1-1	TGCACCAGCAGCCATTATATCTACACTGAAGCTTTCTTT	CTSSHYIYTEAFF
TRBV3-1/TRBV3-2	.	TRBD2	14	TRBJ2-1	TGTGCCAGCAGCCAATACCATAGCGGGGAGGAGCAGTTCTTC	CASSQYHSGEEQFF
TRBV5-5	.	TRBD1	14	TRBJ2-3	TGTGCCAGCAGCCCTGGACAGGCGAGAGATACGCAGTATTTT	CASSPGQARDTQYF
TRBV5-1	.	.	14	TRBJ2-2	TGCGCCAGCAGCTTGGACAGCCAAACCGGGGAGCTGTTTTTT	CASSLDSQTGELFF
TRBV19	once	TRBD1	15	TRBJ1-6	TGTGCCAGTAGTATAGCTCGGGACAGGGGTTCACCCCTCCACTTT	CASSIARDRGSPLHF
TRBV27	.	TRBD1	21	TRBJ2-2	TGTGCCAGCTCAGGCCGGGACAGGGGTTTGAGGGTACCCAAAGGCGCCGGGGAGCTGTTTTTT	CASSGRDRGLRVPKGAGELFF
TRBV9	once	TRBD1	16	TRBJ2-1	TGTGCCAGCAGCGTAGGGGGACAGGGCTCGGTCAATGAGCAGTTCTTC	CASSVGGQGSVNEQFF
TRBV5-8	.	TRBD2	16	TRBJ2-3	TGTGCCAGCAGCTTGGGGGTCGGGGGGGCAGCAGATACGCAGTATTTT	CASSLGVGGAADTQYF
TRBV18	.	.	16	TRBJ1-1	TGTGCCAGCTCCCCTTTCGCGGGGGAGGTGAACACTGAAGCTTTCTTT	CASSPFAGEVNTEAFF
TRBV5-1	once	.	15	TRBJ1-3	TGCGCCAGCAGCAGGATACCAGGGTCTGGAAACACCATATATTTT	CASSRIPGSGNTIYF
TRBV7-2	.	TRBD2	13	TRBJ2-1	TGTGCCAGCAGGTATAGCGGGGGCAATGAGCAGTTCTTC	CASRYSGGNEQFF
TRBV7-2	.	.	15	TRBJ2-1	TGTGCCAGCAGCTTAGACCCGAGCTCCTACAATGAGCAGTTCTTC	CASSLDPSSYNEQFF
TRBV28	.	.	12	TRBJ2-1	TGTGCCATTCCCGGGGGTAACAATGAGCAGTTCTTC	CAIPGGNNEQFF
TRBV6-5	once	.	12	TRBJ1-1	TGTGCCAGCGCGACAGCGAACACTGAAGCTTTCTTT	CASATANTEAFF
TRBV19	.	.	14	TRBJ1-2	TGTGCCAGTAGTATACGGGACAACTCCTATGGCTACACCTTC	CASSIRDNSYGYTF
TRBV7-3	.	.	15	TRBJ1-1	TGTGCCAGCAGCTTAATGGGGGGGATGAACACTGAAGCTTTCTTT	CASSLMGGMNTEAFF
TRBV6-6	.	TRBD1	16	TRBJ2-7	TGTGCCAGCAGTTACTCCCTGACAGGGTTAACCTACGAGCAGTACTTC	CASSYSLTGLTYEQYF
TRBV30	.	TRBD1	12	TRBJ1-5	TGTGCCTGCGGAGGGGGCGATCAGCCCCAGCATTTT	CACGGGDQPQHF
TRBV5-3	few	.	14	TRBJ2-2	TGTGCCAGAAGCTTGGTTGCGGCTGCCGGGGAGCTGTTTTTT	CARSLVAAAGELFF
TRBV20-1	.	.	11	TRBJ2-7	TGCAGTGCCAGACAGGCTTACGAGCAGTACTTC	CSARQAYEQYF
TRBV10-3	.	TRBD2	17	TRBJ2-3	TGTGCCATCAGTGAGTCGAAAAGCGGGGGACACACAGATACGCAGTATTTT	CAISESKSGGHTDTQYF
TRBV13	.	TRBD2	17	TRBJ2-7	TGTGCCAGCAGCTTAGGCCGGAGCGGGGGGGGCAGCTACGAGCAGTACTTC	CASSLGRSGGGSYEQYF
TRBV3-1/TRBV3-2	.	.	14	TRBJ1-1	TGTGCCAGCAGCCAAGATCCGGGTTTGACTGAAGCTTTCTTT	CASSQDPGLTEAFF
TRBV3-1/TRBV3-2	.	.	15	TRBJ2-1	TGTGCCAGCAGCCAAGATCGTAATTCCTACAATGAGCAGTTCTTC	CASSQDRNSYNEQFF
TRBV2	.	TRBD1	16	TRBJ1-1	TGTGCCAGCAGTAACCGACAGGGGGGGAGGAACACTGAAGCTTTCTTT	CASSNRQGGRNTEAFF